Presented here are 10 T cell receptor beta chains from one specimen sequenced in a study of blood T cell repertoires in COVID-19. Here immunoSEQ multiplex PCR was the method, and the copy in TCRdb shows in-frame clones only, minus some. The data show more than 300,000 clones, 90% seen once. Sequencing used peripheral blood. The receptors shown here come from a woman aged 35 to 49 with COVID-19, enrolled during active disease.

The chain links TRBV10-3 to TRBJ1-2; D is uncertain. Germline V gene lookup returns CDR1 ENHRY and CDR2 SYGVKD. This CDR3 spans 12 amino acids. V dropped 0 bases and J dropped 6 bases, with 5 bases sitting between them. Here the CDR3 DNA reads TGTGCCATCAGTGAGTCGAGAGATGGCTACACCTTC. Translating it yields CAISESRDGYTF.

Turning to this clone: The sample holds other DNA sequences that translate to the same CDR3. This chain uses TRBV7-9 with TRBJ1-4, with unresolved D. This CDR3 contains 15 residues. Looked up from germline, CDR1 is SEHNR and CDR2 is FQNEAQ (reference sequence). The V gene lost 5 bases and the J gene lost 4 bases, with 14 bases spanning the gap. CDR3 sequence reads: CASSPPGRGNEKLFF. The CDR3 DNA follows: TGTGCCAGCAGCCCGCCTGGGCGGGGTAATGAAAAACTGTTTTTT.

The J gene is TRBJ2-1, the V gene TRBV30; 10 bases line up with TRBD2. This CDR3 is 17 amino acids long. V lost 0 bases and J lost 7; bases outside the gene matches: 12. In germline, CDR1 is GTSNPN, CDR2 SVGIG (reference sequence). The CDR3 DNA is TGTGCCTGGAGTGTAAAATCCCTGAGCGGGAGGGGTAATGAGCAGTTCTTC. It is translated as CAWSVKSLSGRGNEQFF.

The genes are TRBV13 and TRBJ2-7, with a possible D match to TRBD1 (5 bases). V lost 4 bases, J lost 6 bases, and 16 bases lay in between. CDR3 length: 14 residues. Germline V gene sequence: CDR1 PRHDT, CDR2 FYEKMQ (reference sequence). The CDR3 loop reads CASSSPRVRAEQYF. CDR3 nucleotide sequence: TGTGCCAGCAGCTCCCCTCGGGTCAGGGCCGAGCAGTACTTC.

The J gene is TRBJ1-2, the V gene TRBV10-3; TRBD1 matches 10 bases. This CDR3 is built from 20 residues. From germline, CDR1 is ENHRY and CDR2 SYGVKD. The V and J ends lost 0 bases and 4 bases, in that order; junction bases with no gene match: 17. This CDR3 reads CAISESTRGQGPTPIYGYTF. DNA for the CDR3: TGTGCCATCAGTGAGTCGACTCGGGGACAGGGGCCGACCCCCATCTATGGCTACACCTTC.

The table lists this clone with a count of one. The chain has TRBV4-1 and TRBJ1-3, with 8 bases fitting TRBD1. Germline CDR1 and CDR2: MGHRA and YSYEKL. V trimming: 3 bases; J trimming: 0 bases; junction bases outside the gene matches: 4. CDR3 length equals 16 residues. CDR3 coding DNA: TGCGCCAGCAGCCAGGAACAGGGGGGCTCTGGAAACACCATATATTTT. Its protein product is CASSQEQGGSGNTIYF.

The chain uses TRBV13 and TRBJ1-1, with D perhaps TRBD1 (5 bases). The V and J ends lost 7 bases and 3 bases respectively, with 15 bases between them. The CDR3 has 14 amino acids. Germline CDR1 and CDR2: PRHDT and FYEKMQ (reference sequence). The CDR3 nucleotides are TGTGCCAGCACCCTGGGGGGACGGTACACTGAAGCTTTCTTT. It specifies CASTLGGRYTEAFF.

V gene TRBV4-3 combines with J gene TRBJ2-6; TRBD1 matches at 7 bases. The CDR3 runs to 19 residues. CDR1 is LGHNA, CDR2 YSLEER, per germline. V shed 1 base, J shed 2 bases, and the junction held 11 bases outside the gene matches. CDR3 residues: CASSQAPTGVLTGANVLTF. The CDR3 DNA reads TGCGCCAGCAGCCAAGCTCCTACAGGGGTACTAACTGGGGCCAACGTCCTGACTTTC.

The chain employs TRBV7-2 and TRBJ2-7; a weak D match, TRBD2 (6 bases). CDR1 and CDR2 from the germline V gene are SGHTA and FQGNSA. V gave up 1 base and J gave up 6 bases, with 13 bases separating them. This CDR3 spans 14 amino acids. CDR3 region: CASSLDGGLGEQYF. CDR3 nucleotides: TGTGCCAGCAGCTTAGACGGAGGGCTGGGCGAGCAGTACTTC.

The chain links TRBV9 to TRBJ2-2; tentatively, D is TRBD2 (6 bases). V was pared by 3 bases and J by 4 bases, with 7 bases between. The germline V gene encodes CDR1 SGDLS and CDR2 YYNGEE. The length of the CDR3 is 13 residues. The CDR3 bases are TGTGCCAGCAGCGGCGGGGTCACCGGGGAGCTGTTTTTT. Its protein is CASSGGVTGELFF.